This T cell receptor beta chain was captured by sequencing in a study of T-cell reconstitution after alpha-beta-depleted transplantation in children. Library preparation (for TCRbeta) was performed with unique molecular identifiers. Via MiXCR, TCRdb re-called the PCR reads, giving one row per CDR3 protein. The table lists about 980,000 distinct CDR3 sequences, 25% to 35% of them singletons. This CDR3 contains 12 residues. Germline V gene sequence: CDR1 SGHAT, CDR2 FQDESV (reference sequence). Between the trimmed V and J ends, which lost 4 bases and 9 bases, there was a span of 12 bases. Regarding this clonotype: Its specificity is unknown.

Study results and caveats: Several hundred graft clones that had expanded were reportedly the source of alpha-beta T cells about two months after transplant.

The clonotype was recovered from a boy under three years old who had a stem cell transplant for SCID, so the T cells may come from the graft donor. This chain links TRBV11-1 with TRBJ2-5, with D unresolved. The source material was PBMCs, mostly from graft donor cells, sampled 360 days after TCRalphabeta/CD19-depleted stem cell transplant. The CDR3 spells CASSSGSRAQYF. The CDR3 DNA sequence: TGTGCCAGCAGCTCCGGCAGTCGGGCCCAGTACTTC.